The rows below give T cell receptor beta chains drawn from one sample of a study of T cells in Graves' hyperthyroidism and ophthalmopathy. TCRdb passed the multiplex PCR reads through MiXCR, listing each CDR3 protein once. The profile shows fewer than 800,000 distinct CDR3 sequences, less than 20% of them singletons. Sequenced sample: blood. These receptors all stem from a man younger than 35 with Graves' hyperthyroidism. The CDR3 runs from the conserved cysteine through the conserved F or W. The order of the fields is clone size, D gene, V gene, CDR3 protein. D genes are given only for firm matches. Clone size is given for some rows only: seen once, a few or many times, or a class if the clone is expanded.

size: NA; D: NA; V: TRBV20-1; CDR3: CSARPRDSPGELFF
size: many; D: NA; V: TRBV6-5; CDR3: CASSYSPPTETIRYEQYF
size: few; D: TRBD2; V: TRBV29-1; CDR3: CSVVPGGGETQYF
size: few; D: NA; V: TRBV9; CDR3: CASSVVASSTDTQYF
size: NA; D: NA; V: TRBV19; CDR3: CASNRRFATNEKLFF
size: many; D: TRBD2; V: TRBV2; CDR3: CASRGLAGAGEQFF
size: NA; D: TRBD2; V: TRBV19; CDR3: CASSSLATYYEQFF
size: many; D: NA; V: TRBV6-7; CDR3: CASRHGYTF
size: NA; D: TRBD2; V: TRBV13; CDR3: CASSLRTSPHNEQFF
size: NA; D: NA; V: TRBV5-6; CDR3: CASSLGRFSYEQYF
size: few; D: TRBD1; V: TRBV6-5; CDR3: CASSYSRQGLEETQYF
size: NA; D: NA; V: TRBV6-1; CDR3: CASGGFRADTQYF
size: NA; D: NA; V: TRBV2; CDR3: CASRGLLVGYTF
size: NA; D: TRBD2; V: TRBV6-1; CDR3: CASSEIRTSGLYEQYF
size: many; D: NA; V: TRBV20-1; CDR3: CSARSGNQPQHF
size: few; D: TRBD1; V: TRBV9; CDR3: CASSVAGDSKNIQYF
size: NA; D: TRBD1; V: TRBV3-1; CDR3: CASTPRDRAYEQYF
size: few; D: TRBD1; V: TRBV10-2; CDR3: CASSDATGGKRQPQHF
size: NA; D: NA; V: TRBV6-5; CDR3: CASSYSDEMVTFF
size: many; D: NA; V: TRBV12-3/TRBV12-4; CDR3: CASSFRRTRTDTQYF
size: NA; D: NA; V: TRBV7-9; CDR3: CASSSTGTSREQYF
size: NA; D: NA; V: TRBV2; CDR3: CASSPSGYPSGEQFF
size: NA; D: NA; V: TRBV12-5; CDR3: CASGLLFDTEAFF
size: NA; D: NA; V: TRBV28; CDR3: CASCLTTEYSFRGYTF
size: many; D: NA; V: TRBV6-2/TRBV6-3; CDR3: CASRLQGTTDTQYF
size: few; D: TRBD2; V: TRBV12-5; CDR3: CASGLERGGGNEQFF
size: NA; D: NA; V: TRBV5-1; CDR3: CASRTGTSDQTYEQYF
size: many; D: NA; V: TRBV7-6; CDR3: CASSPLLGEQYF
size: few; D: NA; V: TRBV7-6; CDR3: CASSLVGTESPLHF
size: NA; D: NA; V: TRBV6-2/TRBV6-3; CDR3: CASSYRAPAGGLAKNIQYF
size: many; D: TRBD2; V: TRBV12-3/TRBV12-4; CDR3: CASRLGLAGDADTQYF
size: NA; D: NA; V: TRBV2; CDR3: CASSAWDSNQPQHF
size: NA; D: NA; V: TRBV27; CDR3: CASSLGVGDGETQYF
size: many; D: NA; V: TRBV30; CDR3: CAAEAGTDTQYF
size: NA; D: TRBD1; V: TRBV27; CDR3: CASSLRANRGHSGNTIYF
size: NA; D: TRBD2; V: TRBV3-1; CDR3: CASSPNYGGTSLSGELFF
size: many; D: TRBD2; V: TRBV3-1; CDR3: CASSPRNGLAGSSSYNEQFF
size: NA; D: NA; V: TRBV7-9; CDR3: CASSSRISLLDRHHYNEQFF
size: many; D: NA; V: TRBV28; CDR3: CASSSPGQGYEQYF
size: many; D: TRBD2; V: TRBV6-2/TRBV6-3; CDR3: CASSYSSGLAGVNEQFF